This T cell receptor beta chain appears in the sequencing data of a study of T cell repertoires in cytomegalovirus infection. Germline values: CDR1 SGHTA, CDR2 FQGTGA. The CDR3 is made up of 16 amino acids. TCRdb re-analysed the reads in MiXCR, keeping a single row per CDR3 protein. The table records about 160,000 distinct CDR3 sequences, about 15% of them present only once. Only a few counts were recorded for this clonotype. One end of the junction is discordant with germline, which a read error may explain. The rearrangement uses TRBV7-3 and TRBJ2-1; 12 bases are shared with TRBD1. This TCR derives from a human donor in good health (CMV status not recorded). Some clones in this sample may be carry-over from other donors' samples. Specimen: CD8+ T cells from PBMCs. DNA of the CDR3: TGTGCCAGCAGCCTAACGGGACAGGGGGCATACAATGAGCAGTTCTTC. Protein sequence: CASSLTGQGAYNEQFF.